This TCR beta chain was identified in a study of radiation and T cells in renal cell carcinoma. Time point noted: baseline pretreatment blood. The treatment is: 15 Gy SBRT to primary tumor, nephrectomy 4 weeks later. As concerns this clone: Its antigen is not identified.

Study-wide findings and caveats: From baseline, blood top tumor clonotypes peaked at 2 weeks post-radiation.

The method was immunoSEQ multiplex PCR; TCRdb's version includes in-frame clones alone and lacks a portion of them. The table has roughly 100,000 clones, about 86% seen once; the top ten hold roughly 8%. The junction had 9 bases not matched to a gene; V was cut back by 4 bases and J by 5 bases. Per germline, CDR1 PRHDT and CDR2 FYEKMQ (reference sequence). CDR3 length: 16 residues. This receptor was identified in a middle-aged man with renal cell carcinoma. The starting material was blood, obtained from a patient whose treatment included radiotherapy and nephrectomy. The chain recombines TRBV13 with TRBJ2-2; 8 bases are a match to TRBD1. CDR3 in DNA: TGTGCCAGCAGCTCGCTCGGACAGGGTAAAACCGGGGAGCTGTTTTTT. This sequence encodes CASSSLGQGKTGELFF.